This T cell receptor (beta chain) was profiled in a study of T-cell reconstitution after alpha-beta-depleted transplantation in children. This clonotype has at least ten counts. Antigen unknown. It was with unique molecular identifiers that the TCRbeta library was prepared. TCRdb independently ran MiXCR on the PCR reads; one entry per CDR3 protein. The sample has fewer than 550,000 distinct CDR3 sequences, more than 9% seen once. Trimming stripped 3 bases from V and 0 bases from J, with 8 bases between. Germline values: CDR1 SQVTM, CDR2 ANQGSEA. The CDR3 has 13 amino acids. Findings of the study overall: After one year, T-cell counts and TCRbeta diversity mostly came from new T cells. Surviving recipient T cells and thymic progenitors produced the high day-60 TCRbeta diversity seen in some patients.

This sequence originates from a child younger than 10 with inherited bone marrow failure, due to receive a stem cell transplant. The chain employs TRBV29-1 and TRBJ1-1; D is possibly TRBD1 (5 bases). Sample: PBMCs, taken before TCRalphabeta/CD19-depleted stem cell transplant. CDR3 amino acids: CSVDQGLNTEAFF. The CDR3 region has the DNA TGCAGCGTTGATCAGGGCTTGAACACTGAAGCTTTCTTT.